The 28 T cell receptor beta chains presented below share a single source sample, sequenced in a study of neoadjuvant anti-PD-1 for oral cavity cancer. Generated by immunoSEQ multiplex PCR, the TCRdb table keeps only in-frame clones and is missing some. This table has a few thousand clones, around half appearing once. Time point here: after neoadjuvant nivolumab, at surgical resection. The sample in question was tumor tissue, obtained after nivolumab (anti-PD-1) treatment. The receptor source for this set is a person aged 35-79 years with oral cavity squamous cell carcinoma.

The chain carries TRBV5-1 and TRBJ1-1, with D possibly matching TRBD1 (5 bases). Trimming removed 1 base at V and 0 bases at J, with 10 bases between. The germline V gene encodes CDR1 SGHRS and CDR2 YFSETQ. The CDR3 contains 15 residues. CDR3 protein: CASSLNGALNTEAFF. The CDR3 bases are TGCGCCAGCAGCTTGAATGGGGCTTTGAACACTGAAGCTTTCTTT.

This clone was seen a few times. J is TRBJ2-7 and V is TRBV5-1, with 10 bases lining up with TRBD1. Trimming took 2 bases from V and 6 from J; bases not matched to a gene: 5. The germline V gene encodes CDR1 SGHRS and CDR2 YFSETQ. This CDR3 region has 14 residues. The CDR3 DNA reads TGCGCCAGCAGCTTCGGGACAGGGGATGCCGAGCAGTACTTC. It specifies CASSFGTGDAEQYF.

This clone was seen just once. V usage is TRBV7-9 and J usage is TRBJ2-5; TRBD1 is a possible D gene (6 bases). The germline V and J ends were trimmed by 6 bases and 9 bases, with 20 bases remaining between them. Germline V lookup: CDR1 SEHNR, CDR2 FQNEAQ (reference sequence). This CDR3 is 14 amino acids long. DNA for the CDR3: TGTGCCAGCAGTTCCCGGGGACGGCCAGGGGCCCAGTACTTC. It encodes CASSSRGRPGAQYF.

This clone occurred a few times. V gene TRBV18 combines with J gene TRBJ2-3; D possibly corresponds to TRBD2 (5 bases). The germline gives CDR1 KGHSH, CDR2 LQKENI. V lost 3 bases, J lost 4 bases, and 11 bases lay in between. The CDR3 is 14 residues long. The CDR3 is CASSPESGADTQYF. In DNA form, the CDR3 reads TGTGCCAGCTCACCCGAGAGCGGAGCAGATACGCAGTATTTT.

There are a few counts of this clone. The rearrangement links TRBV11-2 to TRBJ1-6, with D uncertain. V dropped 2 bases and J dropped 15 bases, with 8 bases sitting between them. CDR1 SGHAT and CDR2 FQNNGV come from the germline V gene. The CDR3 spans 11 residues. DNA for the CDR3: TGTGCCAGCAGCTTATCTACGATCCTCCACTTT. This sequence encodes CASSLSTILHF.

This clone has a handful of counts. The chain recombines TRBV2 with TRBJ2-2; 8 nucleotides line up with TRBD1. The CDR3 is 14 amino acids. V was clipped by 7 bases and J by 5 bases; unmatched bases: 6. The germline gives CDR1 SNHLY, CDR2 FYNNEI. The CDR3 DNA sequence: TGTGCCAGCACCCTTCGACAGGGGACCGGGGAGCTGTTTTTT. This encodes CASTLRQGTGELFF.

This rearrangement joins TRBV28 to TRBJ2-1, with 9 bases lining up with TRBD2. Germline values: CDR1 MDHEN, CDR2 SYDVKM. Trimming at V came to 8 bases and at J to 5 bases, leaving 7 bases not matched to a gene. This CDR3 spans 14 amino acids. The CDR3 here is CASLGGLAHNEQFF. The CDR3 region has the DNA TGTGCCAGCTTAGGGGGACTAGCCCACAATGAGCAGTTCTTC.

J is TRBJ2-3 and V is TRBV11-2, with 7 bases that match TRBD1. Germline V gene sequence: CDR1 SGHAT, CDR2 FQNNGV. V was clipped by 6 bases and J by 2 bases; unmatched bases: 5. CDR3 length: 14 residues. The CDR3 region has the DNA TGTGCCAGCAGTTCCGGGACAGCCACAGATACGCAGTATTTT. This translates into CASSSGTATDTQYF.

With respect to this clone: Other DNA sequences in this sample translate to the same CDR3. CDR3 loop: CASSFTSVPRVNEQFF. The DNA for the CDR3 is TGTGCCAGCAGCTTTACTAGCGTCCCAAGGGTCAATGAGCAGTTCTTC. This chain uses TRBV7-6 with TRBJ2-1, with 7 bases lining up with TRBD2. The CDR3 totals 16 residues. Trimming cost V 3 bases and J 6 bases; bases outside gene matches: 11. Germline lookup yields CDR1 SGHVS and CDR2 FNYEAQ.

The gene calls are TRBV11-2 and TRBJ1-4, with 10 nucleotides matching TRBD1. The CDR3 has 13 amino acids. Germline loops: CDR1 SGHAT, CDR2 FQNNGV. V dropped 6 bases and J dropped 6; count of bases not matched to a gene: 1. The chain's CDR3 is CASRGQGYEKLFF. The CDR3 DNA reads TGTGCCAGCAGGGGACAGGGGTATGAAAAACTGTTTTTT.

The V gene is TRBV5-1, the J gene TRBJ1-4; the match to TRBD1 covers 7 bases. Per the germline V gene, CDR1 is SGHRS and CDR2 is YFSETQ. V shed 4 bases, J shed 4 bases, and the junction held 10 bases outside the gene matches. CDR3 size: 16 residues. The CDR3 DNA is TGCGCCAGCAGCAGTAATCCGGGACAGAGTAATGAAAAACTGTTTTTT. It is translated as CASSSNPGQSNEKLFF.

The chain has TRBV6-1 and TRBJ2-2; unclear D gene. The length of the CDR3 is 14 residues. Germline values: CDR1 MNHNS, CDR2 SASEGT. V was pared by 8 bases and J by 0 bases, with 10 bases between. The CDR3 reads CASVKSANTGELFF. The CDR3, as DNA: TGTGCCAGCGTGAAATCGGCGAACACCGGGGAGCTGTTTTTT.

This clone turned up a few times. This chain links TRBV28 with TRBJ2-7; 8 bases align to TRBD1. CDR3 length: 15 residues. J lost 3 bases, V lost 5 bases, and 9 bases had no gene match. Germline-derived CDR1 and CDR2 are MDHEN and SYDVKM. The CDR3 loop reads CASSRTGSLFYEQYF. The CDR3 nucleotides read TGTGCCAGCAGTAGGACAGGGTCCCTCTTCTACGAGCAGTACTTC. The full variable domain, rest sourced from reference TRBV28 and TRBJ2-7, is DVKVTQSSRYLVKRTGEKVFLECVQDMDHENMFWYRQDPGLGLRLIYFSYDVKMKEKGDIPEGYSVSREKKERFSLILESASTNQTSMYLCASSRTGSLFYEQYFGPGTRLTVT.

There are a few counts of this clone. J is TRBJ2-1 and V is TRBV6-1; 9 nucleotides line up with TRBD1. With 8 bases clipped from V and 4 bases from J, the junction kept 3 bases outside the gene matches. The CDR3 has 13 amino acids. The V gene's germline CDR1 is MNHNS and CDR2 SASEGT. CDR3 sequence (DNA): TGTGCCAGCGACAGGGGGATGTACAATGAGCAGTTCTTC. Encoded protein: CASDRGMYNEQFF.

The CDR3 sequence is CASSAGQGFNEKLFF. The CDR3, as DNA: TGCGCCAGCAGCGCAGGACAGGGCTTTAATGAAAAACTGTTTTTT. This chain links TRBV5-1 with TRBJ1-4; 8 bases match TRBD1. This CDR3 comprises 15 residues. The V and J ends lost 4 bases and 4 bases, in that order; junction bases with no gene match: 6. CDR1 and CDR2 from the germline V gene are SGHRS and YFSETQ.

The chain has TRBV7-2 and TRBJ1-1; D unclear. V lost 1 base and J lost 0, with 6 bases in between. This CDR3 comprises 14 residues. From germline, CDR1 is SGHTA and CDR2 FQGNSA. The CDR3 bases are TGTGCCAGCAGCTTAGTTCCCCTGAACACTGAAGCTTTCTTT. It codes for CASSLVPLNTEAFF.

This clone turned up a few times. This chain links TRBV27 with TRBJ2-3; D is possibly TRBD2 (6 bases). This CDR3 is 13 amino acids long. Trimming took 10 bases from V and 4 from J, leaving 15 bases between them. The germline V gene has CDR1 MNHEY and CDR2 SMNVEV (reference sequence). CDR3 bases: TGTGCCACCCACCGGGGGAGTTCAGATACGCAGTATTTT. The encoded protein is CATHRGSSDTQYF.

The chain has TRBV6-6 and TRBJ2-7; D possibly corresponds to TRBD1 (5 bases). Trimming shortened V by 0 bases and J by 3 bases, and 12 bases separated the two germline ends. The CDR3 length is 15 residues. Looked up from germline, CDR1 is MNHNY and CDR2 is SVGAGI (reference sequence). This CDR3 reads CASSYSAGANYEQYF. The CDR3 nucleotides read TGTGCCAGCAGTTACTCGGCTGGGGCGAACTACGAGCAGTACTTC.

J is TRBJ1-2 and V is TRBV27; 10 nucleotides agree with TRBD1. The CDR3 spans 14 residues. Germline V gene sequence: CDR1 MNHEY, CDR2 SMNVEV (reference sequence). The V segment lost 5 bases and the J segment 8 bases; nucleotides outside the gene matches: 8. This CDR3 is CASSNDRGLGGYTF. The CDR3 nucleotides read TGTGCCAGCAGTAACGACAGGGGGCTGGGGGGCTACACCTTC.

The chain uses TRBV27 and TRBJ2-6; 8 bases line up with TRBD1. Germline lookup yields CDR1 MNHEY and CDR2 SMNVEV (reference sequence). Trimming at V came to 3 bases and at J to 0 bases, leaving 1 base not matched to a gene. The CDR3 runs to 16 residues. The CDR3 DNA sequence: TGTGCCAGCAGTTTTACAGGGGGCTCTGGGGCCAACGTCCTGACTTTC. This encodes CASSFTGGSGANVLTF.

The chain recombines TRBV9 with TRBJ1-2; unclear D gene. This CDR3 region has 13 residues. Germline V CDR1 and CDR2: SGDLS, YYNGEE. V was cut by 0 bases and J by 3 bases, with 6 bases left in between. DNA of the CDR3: TGTGCCAGCAGCGTAGGGAGGGACTATGGCTACACCTTC. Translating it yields CASSVGRDYGYTF.

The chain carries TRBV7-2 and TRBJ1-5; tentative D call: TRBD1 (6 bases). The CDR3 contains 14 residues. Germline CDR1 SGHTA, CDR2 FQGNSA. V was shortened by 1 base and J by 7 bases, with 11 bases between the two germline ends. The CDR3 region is CASSLERGGQPQHF. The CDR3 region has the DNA TGTGCCAGCAGCTTAGAAAGGGGGGGCCAGCCCCAGCATTTT.

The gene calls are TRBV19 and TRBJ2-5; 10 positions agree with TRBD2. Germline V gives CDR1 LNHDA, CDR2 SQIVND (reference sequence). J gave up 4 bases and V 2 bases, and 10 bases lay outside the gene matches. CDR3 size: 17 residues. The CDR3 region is CASSISPERGGSETQYF. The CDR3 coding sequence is TGTGCCAGTAGTATATCCCCTGAGCGGGGGGGCTCAGAGACCCAGTACTTC.

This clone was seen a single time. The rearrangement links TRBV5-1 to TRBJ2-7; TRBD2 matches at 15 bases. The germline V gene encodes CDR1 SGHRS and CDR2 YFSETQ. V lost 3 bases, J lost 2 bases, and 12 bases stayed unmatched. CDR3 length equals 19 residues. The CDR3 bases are TGCGCCAGCAGCTCAGGACTAGCGGGAGGGCCGAGTAGGGCCTACGAGCAGTACTTC. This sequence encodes CASSSGLAGGPSRAYEQYF.

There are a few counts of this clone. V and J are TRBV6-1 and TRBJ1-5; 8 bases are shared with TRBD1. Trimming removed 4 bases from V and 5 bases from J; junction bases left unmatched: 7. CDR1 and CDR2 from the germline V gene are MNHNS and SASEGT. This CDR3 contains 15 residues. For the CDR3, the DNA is TGTGCCAGCAGTGGGCGGGACAGGAGGGATCAGCCCCAGCATTTT. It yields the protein CASSGRDRRDQPQHF.

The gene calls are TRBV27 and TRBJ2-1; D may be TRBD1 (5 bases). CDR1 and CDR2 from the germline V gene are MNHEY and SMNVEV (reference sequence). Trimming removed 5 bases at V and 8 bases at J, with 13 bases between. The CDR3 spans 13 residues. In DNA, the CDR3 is TGTGCCAGCAGTAGGGGCCCCTGGTATGAGCAGTTCTTC. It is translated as CASSRGPWYEQFF.

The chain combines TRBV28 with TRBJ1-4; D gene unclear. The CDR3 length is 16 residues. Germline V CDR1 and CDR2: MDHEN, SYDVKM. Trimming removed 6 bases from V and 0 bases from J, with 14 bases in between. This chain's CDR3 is CASRGSIGSTNEKLFF. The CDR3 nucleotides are TGTGCCAGCAGGGGATCAATAGGGTCAACTAATGAAAAACTGTTTTTT. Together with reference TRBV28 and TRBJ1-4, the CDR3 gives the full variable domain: DVKVTQSSRYLVKRTGEKVFLECVQDMDHENMFWYRQDPGLGLRLIYFSYDVKMKEKGDIPEGYSVSREKKERFSLILESASTNQTSMYLCASRGSIGSTNEKLFFGSGTQLSVL.

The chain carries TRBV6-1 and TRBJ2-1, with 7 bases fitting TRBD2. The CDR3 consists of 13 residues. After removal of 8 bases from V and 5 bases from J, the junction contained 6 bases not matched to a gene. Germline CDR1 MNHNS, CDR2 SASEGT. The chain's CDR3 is CASGGERDNEQFF. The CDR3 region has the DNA TGTGCCAGCGGGGGGGAACGGGACAATGAGCAGTTCTTC.